This TCR beta chain appears in the sequencing data of a study of T-cell reconstitution after alpha-beta-depleted transplantation in children (dated by TCRdb to the mid-2010s). In terms of the full investigation: T-cell immune reconstitution after TCRalphabeta/CD19-depleted allogeneic hematopoietic cell transplantation in children was quantitatively tracked in the study by means of TCR repertoire profiling.

Broad study findings and their caveats: Hyperexpanded clone frequencies declined over subsequent months; after one year, T-cell counts and TCRbeta diversity were mostly attributed to newly produced T cells. In some patients, high TCRbeta diversity at day 60 was attributed to recipient T cells and intrathymic progenitors that had survived conditioning. The apparently early alphabetaT-cell count recovery about two months after transplant was reportedly dependent on only several hundred rapidly expanded clones derived from non-depleted graft cells.

Receptor amplification or capture employed PCR. Sequencing was performed on an Illumina HiSeq 2500. TCR libraries were prepared with molecular barcoding, using unique molecular identifiers to normalize TCRbeta repertoire quantification. Using fastp trimming at Q25 and MiXCR clonotype assembly, TCRdb reanalyzed the public sequencing data and kept in-frame beta chains. Every CDR3 protein is listed once, alongside the most common genes and DNA of its rows. For this sample there are around 440,000 distinct CDR3 sequences; roughly 15% appear just once. The leading ten clones occupy 25% to 30% of the sample. As for this clonotype: Its antigen target is currently unknown. Nothing much larger sits one base from this clone, and base qualities are not available.

Taken from the germline V gene (reference sequence), the CDR1 and CDR2 loops are SEHNR and FQNEAQ. There are 16 amino acids in the CDR3, from cysteine to phenylalanine inclusive. CDR3 DNA only is kept here, 48 bases in frame from base 1. The V and J ends are trimmed by 0 bases and 7 bases, leaving 19 bases between them. The label giving this sample's treatment or condition can be read as: allogeneic hematopoietic cell transplantation with graft depleted of TCRalphabeta T cells and CD19 B cells. The transplant recipients were children given TCRalphabeta/CD19-depleted allogeneic hematopoietic cell grafts.

The input for sequencing was PBMCs, mostly from graft donor cells, taken 360 days after TCRalphabeta/CD19-depleted stem cell transplant. The sequence was obtained from a boy in the first two years of life who had a stem cell transplant for Wiskott-Aldrich syndrome, so the T cells may come from the graft donor. The sequence is built from TRBV7-9 and TRBJ2-7; the D region is possibly TRBD1 or TRBD2, each matching across 5 bases. CDR3 protein: CASSLAVGVESYEQYF. The DNA is as follows: TGTGCCAGCAGCTTAGCGGTGGGGGTTGAATCGTATGAGCAGTACTTC.